The 30 T cell receptor beta chains given below trace back to one sample, sequenced in a study of T cells after yellow fever vaccination. TCRdb re-derived calls from the 5' RACE reads in MiXCR, one entry per CDR3 protein. This repertoire shows under 500,000 distinct CDR3 sequences, 18% found once; its top ten account for roughly a sixth. Source: PBMCs, taken before the yellow fever booster vaccination. The receptors were gathered from a man aged 18 to 35 who received the YFV17D yellow fever vaccine.

This clonotype was found a few times. The DNA for the CDR3 is TGTGCCACCAGCACTACAGGTCCCTCCTACGAGCAGTACTTC. Translated, it gives CATSTTGPSYEQYF. The chain employs TRBV15 and TRBJ2-7, with D perhaps matching TRBD1 (5 bases). Germline V gene sequence: CDR1 LNHNV, CDR2 YYDKDF (reference sequence). This CDR3 has 14 amino acids. V was pared by 4 bases and J by 0 bases, with 10 bases between.

The table lists this clonotype with a few counts. V usage is TRBV2 and J usage is TRBJ1-5; no clear D gene. Trimming left V 3 bases short and J 1 base short, with 4 bases between. The length of the CDR3 is 13 residues. CDR1 and CDR2 from the germline V gene are SNHLY and FYNNEI. CDR3 sequence (DNA): TGTGCCAGCAGTGACGTGAGCAATCAGCCCCAGCATTTT. Residues: CASSDVSNQPQHF.

This clonotype occurred many times. This chain connects TRBV20-1 to TRBJ2-3, with D possibly being TRBD2 (6 bases). Per the germline V gene, CDR1 is DFQATT and CDR2 is SNEGSKA (reference sequence). Trimming pared 1 base from V and 7 bases from J, leaving 21 bases between. The CDR3 length is 16 residues. The CDR3 reads CSARGRGGGSGHTQYF. CDR3 bases: TGCAGTGCTAGAGGTCGTGGCGGTGGGAGCGGGCATACGCAGTATTTT.

The chain combines TRBV6-5 with TRBJ2-7, with unresolved D. The CDR3 has 14 amino acids. Per germline, CDR1 MNHEY and CDR2 SVGAGI. The V gene lost 0 bases and the J gene lost 6 bases, with 12 bases spanning the gap. The CDR3 loop is CASSYSMLRGEQYF. CDR3 sequence (DNA): TGTGCCAGCAGTTACTCGATGCTACGCGGCGAGCAGTACTTC.

This clonotype was found a few times. The CDR3 DNA reads as TGCGCCAGCAGCCAAGACGGCGGGGTCGAAGGCACAGATACGCAGTATTTT. Translated, it gives CASSQDGGVEGTDTQYF. The chain has TRBV4-3 and TRBJ2-3, with D possibly matching TRBD2 (6 bases). V was cut by 0 bases and J by 1 base, with 14 bases left in between. This CDR3 is 17 amino acids long. CDR1 LGHNA and CDR2 YSLEER come from the germline V gene.

The rearrangement uses TRBV4-2 and TRBJ2-1, with 8 nucleotides matching TRBD2. Germline CDR1 and CDR2: LGHNA and YNFKEQ. The CDR3 extends over 15 amino acids. After removal of 0 bases from V and 8 bases from J, the junction contained 6 bases not matched to a gene. Here the CDR3 reads CASSQDSRGVDEQFF. Written as DNA, the CDR3 is TGTGCCAGCAGCCAAGATTCGCGGGGGGTCGATGAGCAGTTCTTC.

The genes are TRBV19 and TRBJ2-3; perhaps TRBD2 as D (6 bases). Germline CDR1 is LNHDA and CDR2 is SQIVND (reference sequence). The CDR3 runs to 16 residues. Trimming shortened V by 4 bases and J by 2 bases, and 16 bases separated the two germline ends. The CDR3: CASSKHSGLLTDTQYF. The CDR3 coding sequence is TGTGCCAGTAGTAAGCATTCTGGACTACTCACAGATACGCAGTATTTT.

This clonotype was found a few times. The chain is built from TRBV4-3 and TRBJ2-7, with D unresolved. Germline loops: CDR1 LGHNA, CDR2 YSLEER. Trimming removed 0 bases from V and 3 bases from J, with 9 bases in between. The CDR3 has 14 amino acids. This chain's CDR3 is CASSQDTVIYEQYF. The CDR3, as DNA: TGCGCCAGCAGCCAAGATACTGTTATCTACGAGCAGTACTTC.

Details on this clonotype: One end of the junction is discordant with germline, which a read error may explain. This CDR3 reads CSARVGANYVYTF. As DNA, the CDR3 is TGCAGTGCTAGAGTAGGAGCTAACTATGTCTACACCTTC. The chain links TRBV20-1 to TRBJ1-2, with unresolved D. The CDR3 loop spans 13 amino acids. CDR1 and CDR2 from the germline V gene are DFQATT and SNEGSKA (reference sequence).

This clonotype was counted ten times or more. V usage is TRBV6-2 or TRBV6-3 and J usage is TRBJ2-7; a possible D gene is TRBD2 (6 bases). CDR1 is MNHEY and CDR2 is SVGEGT in the germline V gene. V lost 0 bases to trimming and J lost 0 bases, with 6 bases between them. The CDR3 runs to 14 residues. CDR3 bases: TGTGCCAGCAGTTACTCGACTAGCTCCTACGAGCAGTACTTC. This codes for CASSYSTSSYEQYF.

V usage is TRBV5-1 and J usage is TRBJ2-1; D unclear. From germline, CDR1 is SGHRS and CDR2 YFSETQ. Trimming removed 4 bases at V and 8 bases at J, with 10 bases between. The CDR3 spans 12 residues. In DNA form, the CDR3 reads TGCGCCAGCAGCCCCGAAAGGTATGAGCAGTTCTTC. Its protein is CASSPERYEQFF.

This clonotype was seen more than once but under ten times. V is TRBV7-3 and J is TRBJ2-1; 8 bases line up with TRBD2. Germline V gives CDR1 SGHTA, CDR2 FQGTGA. This CDR3 contains 16 residues. J was trimmed by 6 bases and V by 5 bases; bases with no gene match: 12. CDR3 amino acids: CASSPYAGGRGNEQFF. The CDR3, as DNA: TGTGCCAGCAGCCCCTACGCGGGGGGCCGGGGCAATGAGCAGTTCTTC.

V is TRBV2 and J is TRBJ1-1, with a tentative D call TRBD1 (5 bases). CDR1 is SNHLY, CDR2 FYNNEI, per germline. The CDR3 length is 14 residues. V was shortened by 6 bases and J by 4 bases, with 15 bases between the two germline ends. The CDR3 spells CASRGGTWVTEAFF. The CDR3 DNA is TGTGCCAGCAGGGGCGGGACCTGGGTCACTGAAGCTTTCTTT.

The CDR3 region is CASSLESGDTSGNTIYF. DNA of the CDR3: TGCGCCAGCAGCTTGGAGAGTGGGGACACCTCTGGAAACACCATATATTTT. The chain has TRBV5-1 and TRBJ1-3; D is perhaps TRBD1 (6 bases). This CDR3 comprises 17 residues. The V end lost 0 bases, the J end lost 0 bases, and 13 bases lay between the germline ends. The germline V gene has CDR1 SGHRS and CDR2 YFSETQ.

This chain links TRBV7-2 with TRBJ1-2, with TRBD1 matching 9 bases. Trimming removed 5 bases from V and 4 bases from J; junction bases left unmatched: 8. The CDR3 covers 15 residues. Germline CDR1 reads SGHTA; CDR2 reads FQGNSA. The CDR3 DNA follows: TGTGCCAGCAGCCATGTGGAGGGACAGGGCTATGGCTACACCTTC. It encodes CASSHVEGQGYGYTF.

The sample holds many counts of this clonotype. This chain joins TRBV9 and TRBJ2-5, with 13 bases aligning to TRBD2. The V and J ends lost 0 bases and 4 bases, in that order; junction bases with no gene match: 0. This CDR3 spans 15 amino acids. Germline V gene lookup returns CDR1 SGDLS and CDR2 YYNGEE. The CDR3 sequence is CASSVGTSGGETQYF. In DNA, the CDR3 is TGTGCCAGCAGCGTAGGGACTAGCGGGGGAGAGACCCAGTACTTC.

A few counts support this clonotype. The rearrangement uses TRBV7-6 and TRBJ2-3; TRBD2 matches 12 bases. V was clipped by 2 bases and J by 5 bases; unmatched bases: 5. This CDR3 has 16 residues. The germline V gene encodes CDR1 SGHVS and CDR2 FNYEAQ. The CDR3 sequence is CASSLSSGGAVDTQYF. Written as DNA, the CDR3 is TGTGCCAGCAGCTTATCTAGCGGGGGGGCAGTAGATACGCAGTATTTT.

This clonotype was observed a few times. The chain uses TRBV7-8 and TRBJ2-2; tentatively, D is TRBD1 (5 bases). CDR1 is SGHVS, CDR2 FQNEAQ, per germline. The CDR3 has 14 residues. Between the trimmed V and J ends, which lost 8 bases and 4 bases, there was a span of 14 bases. CDR3 in amino acids: CASGFQGSTGELFF. The CDR3 DNA reads as TGTGCCAGCGGGTTCCAGGGCTCCACCGGGGAGCTGTTTTTT.

The chain uses TRBV24-1 and TRBJ1-5; no clear D gene. The V end was cut by 9 bases, the J end by 6 bases, with 14 bases between. This CDR3 contains 13 residues. Looked up from germline, CDR1 is KGHDR and CDR2 is SFDVKD. CDR3 protein: CATRGGLGQPQHF. In DNA form, the CDR3 reads TGTGCCACCCGAGGCGGGTTGGGTCAGCCCCAGCATTTT.

The V gene is TRBV19, the J gene TRBJ2-1, with D possibly matching TRBD1 (6 bases). Deletions cut 1 base from V and 0 bases from J, with 13 bases between. The germline V gene encodes CDR1 LNHDA and CDR2 SQIVND (reference sequence). This CDR3 comprises 17 residues. The CDR3 DNA reads as TGTGCCAGTAGTATAGGGGAGACAGGATACTCCTACAATGAGCAGTTCTTC. Residues: CASSIGETGYSYNEQFF.

This clonotype was observed many times. The chain recombines TRBV7-2 with TRBJ2-5, with D maybe TRBD2 (6 bases). Germline CDR1 and CDR2: SGHTA and FQGNSA. Trimming cost V 5 bases and J 1 base, with 14 bases left between them. The CDR3 extends over 15 amino acids. CDR3 amino acids: CASSLATSTQETQYF. CDR3 nucleotide sequence: TGTGCCAGCAGCCTCGCAACTAGCACCCAAGAGACCCAGTACTTC. Drawing the rest from reference TRBV7-2 and TRBJ2-5, the complete variable domain is GAGVSQSPSNKVTEKGKDVELRCDPISGHTALYWYRQSLGQGLEFLIYFQGNSAPDKSGLPSDRFSAERTGGSVSTLTIQRTQQEDSAVYLCASSLATSTQETQYFGPGTRLLVL.

The chain's CDR3 is CASSHRPTETQYF. In DNA, the CDR3 is TGTGCCAGCAGTCACAGGCCCACGGAGACCCAGTACTTC. The rearrangement links TRBV6-2 or TRBV6-3 to TRBJ2-5; D may be TRBD1 (5 bases). The CDR3 is made up of 13 amino acids. V was shortened by 5 bases and J by 5 bases, with 12 bases between the two germline ends. Germline lookup yields CDR1 MNHEY and CDR2 SVGEGT.

To note about this clonotype: A much larger clone differs by one base, so this may be a read error. The CDR3: CASSQQGVETQYF. CDR3 nucleotides: TGTGCCAGCAGCCAGCAGGGGGTGGAGACCCAGTACTTC. The chain carries TRBV7-2 and TRBJ2-5; 7 nucleotides agree with TRBD1. CDR1 SGHTA and CDR2 FQGNSA come from the germline V gene. The V segment lost 5 bases and the J segment 5 bases; nucleotides outside the gene matches: 5. The CDR3 runs to 13 residues. The whole variable domain, filled in from reference TRBV7-2 and TRBJ2-5, reads GAGVSQSPSNKVTEKGKDVELRCDPISGHTALYWYRQSLGQGLEFLIYFQGNSAPDKSGLPSDRFSAERTGGSVSTLTIQRTQQEDSAVYLCASSQQGVETQYFGPGTRLLVL.

The V and J genes are TRBV24-1 and TRBJ2-3; D not resolved. The CDR3 totals 11 residues. Trimming took off 8 bases at V and 1 base at J, with 3 bases between the two ends. Germline loops: CDR1 KGHDR, CDR2 SFDVKD. CDR3 nucleotides: TGTGCCACCAACCGCACAGATACGCAGTATTTT. Its translation is CATNRTDTQYF.

The gene calls are TRBV7-8 and TRBJ1-5, with unresolved D. CDR3 length: 15 residues. V was clipped by 3 bases and J by 1 base, with 10 bases between them. The germline CDR1 and CDR2 sequences are SGHVS and FQNEAQ. CDR3 sequence: CASSLSTRSNQPQHF. The CDR3 DNA is TGTGCCAGCAGCTTGTCAACGAGGAGCAATCAGCCCCAGCATTTT. The whole variable domain, remainder taken from reference TRBV7-8 and TRBJ1-5, is GAGVSQSPRYKVAKRGQDVALRCDPISGHVSLFWYQQALGQGPEFLTYFQNEAQLDKSGLPSDRFFAERPEGSVSTLKIQRTQQEDSAVYLCASSLSTRSNQPQHFGDGTRLSIL.

The table lists this clonotype with a few counts. The gene calls are TRBV12-3 or TRBV12-4 and TRBJ2-2, with D possibly being TRBD1 or TRBD2 (5 bases each). V lost 6 bases and J 0 bases, leaving 8 bases between the germline ends. The CDR3 has 14 amino acids. CDR3 region: CASRPGPNTGELFF. The CDR3 bases are TGTGCCAGCAGACCGGGACCGAACACCGGGGAGCTGTTTTTT.

The V gene is TRBV20-1, the J gene TRBJ1-1, with a possible D match to TRBD1 (6 bases). Germline V CDR1 and CDR2: DFQATT, SNEGSKA (reference sequence). The CDR3 loop spans 15 amino acids. V lost 1 base and J 4 bases, leaving 16 bases between the germline ends. CDR3 in amino acids: CSARGQGMGGTEAFF. The CDR3 DNA sequence: TGCAGTGCTAGAGGGCAGGGGATGGGTGGCACTGAAGCTTTCTTT.

V and J are TRBV5-1 and TRBJ1-4; 9 bases map to TRBD1. With 1 base clipped from V and 8 bases from J, the junction kept 6 bases outside the gene matches. CDR1 and CDR2 (germline): SGHRS, YFSETQ. The CDR3 is made up of 15 amino acids. CDR3 in DNA: TGCGCCAGCAGCTTGAGCGGACAGGGGAGCGAAAAACTGTTTTTT. It encodes CASSLSGQGSEKLFF.

This clonotype was counted between two and nine times. The J gene is TRBJ2-3, the V gene TRBV6-2 or TRBV6-3; D call uncertain. CDR3 length equals 16 residues. Trimming took off 0 bases at V and 4 bases at J, with 14 bases between the two ends. Germline lookup yields CDR1 MNHEY and CDR2 SVGEGT. The CDR3 bases are TGTGCCAGCAGTTACTCGTGGACCCTTTACCCAGATACGCAGTATTTT. Translating it yields CASSYSWTLYPDTQYF.

This chain uses TRBV9 with TRBJ2-3, with a tentative D call TRBD1 (6 bases). Per the germline V gene, CDR1 is SGDLS and CDR2 is YYNGEE. The CDR3 contains 15 residues. The ends were cut back, 3 bases at V and 1 base at J, with 12 bases in the middle. DNA of the CDR3: TGTGCCAGCAGCGAGAACTACAGGGGCACAGATACGCAGTATTTT. Protein product: CASSENYRGTDTQYF. The complete variable domain, with remaining parts taken from reference TRBV9 and TRBJ2-3, reads DSGVTQTPKHLITATGQRVTLRCSPRSGDLSVYWYQQSLDQGLQFLIQYYNGEERAKGNILERFSAQQFPDLHSELNLSSLELGDSALYFCASSENYRGTDTQYFGPGTRLTVL.